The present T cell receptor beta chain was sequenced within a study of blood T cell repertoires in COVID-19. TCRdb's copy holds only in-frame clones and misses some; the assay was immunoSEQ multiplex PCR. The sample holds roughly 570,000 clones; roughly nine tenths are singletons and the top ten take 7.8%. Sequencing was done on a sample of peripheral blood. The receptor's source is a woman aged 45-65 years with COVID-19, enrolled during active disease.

The CDR3 DNA is TGTGCCAGTACCCTCCGGGACAGGGGAGGAAATTCACCCCTCCACTTT. Translated, it gives CASTLRDRGGNSPLHF. V and J are TRBV19 and TRBJ1-6; 10 positions agree with TRBD1. The germline CDR1 and CDR2 sequences are LNHDA and SQIVND (reference sequence). Trimming at V came to 7 bases and at J to 7 bases, leaving 10 bases not matched to a gene. The CDR3 spans 16 residues.